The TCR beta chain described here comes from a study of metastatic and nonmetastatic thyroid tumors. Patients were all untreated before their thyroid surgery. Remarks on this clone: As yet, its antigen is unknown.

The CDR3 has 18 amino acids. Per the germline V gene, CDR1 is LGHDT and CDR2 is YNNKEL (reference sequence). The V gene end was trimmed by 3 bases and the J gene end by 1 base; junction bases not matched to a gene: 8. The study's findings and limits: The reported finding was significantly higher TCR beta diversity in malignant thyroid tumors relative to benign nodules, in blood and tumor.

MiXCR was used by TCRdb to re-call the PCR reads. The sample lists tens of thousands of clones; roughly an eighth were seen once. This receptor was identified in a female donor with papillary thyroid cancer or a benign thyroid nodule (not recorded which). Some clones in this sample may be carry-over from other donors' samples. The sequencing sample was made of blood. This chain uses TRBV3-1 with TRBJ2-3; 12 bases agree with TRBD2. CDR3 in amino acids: CASSQLAGGPVGTDTQYF. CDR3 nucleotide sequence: TGTGCCAGCAGCCAGCTAGCGGGAGGGCCGGTGGGCACAGATACGCAGTATTTT.